The clone carrying this T cell receptor (beta chain) was seen once. cDNA came from roughly 0.47 to 1 ug RNA primed by random hexamers. TCRdb passed the immunoSEQ multiplex PCR reads through MiXCR, listing each CDR3 protein once. The sample contains about 160,000 distinct CDR3 sequences, roughly 95% of which appear only once. Trimming removed 1 base at V and 2 bases at J, with 11 bases between. The germline CDR1 and CDR2 sequences are LNHNV and YYDKDF (reference sequence). The CDR3 runs to 16 residues. The entry originates in a study of CD8 T cells in Susac syndrome. Purification of the CD8+ and CD4+ T cells relied on negative isolation, and TEMRA cells underwent FACS enrichment.

The source material was CD4+ T cells from PBMCs. The rearrangement links TRBV15 to TRBJ2-2; no clear D gene. This receptor was taken from a human donor with multiple sclerosis. CDR3: CATSRVRATNTGELFF. The CDR3 bases are TGTGCCACCAGCAGAGTCCGAGCGACAAACACCGGGGAGCTGTTTTTT.